This is a list of T cell receptor beta chains from one sample in a study of cytomegalovirus exposure and HLA in healthy donors. The repertoire was sequenced with immunoSEQ multiplex PCR; TCRdb's copy has only in-frame clones and lacks some. The table shows about 160,000 clones, with approximately 80% occurring only once. Sequencing was performed on PBMCs. All receptors come from a man aged 30 to 39 in good health and CMV-seropositive. The CDR3 runs from the conserved cysteine through the conserved F or W. Fields, in order: D gene, clone size, V gene, J gene, CDR3 DNA, CDR3 protein. D genes are given only for firm matches. Expanded clones get a size class; other rows say once, few or many, or leave the size out.

>TRBD2|NA|TRBV30|TRBJ2-7
TGTGCCTGGAGTAGCGGGGAGGACGAGCAGTACTTC
CAWSSGEDEQYF
>TRBD1|NA|TRBV5-1|TRBJ2-1
TGCGCCAGCAGCACCCCACAGGGGTTGAATGAGCAGTTCTTC
CASSTPQGLNEQFF
>NA|NA|TRBV5-1|TRBJ1-1
TGCGCCAGCAGCTTGGGCCCACAGAACACTGAAGCTTTCTTT
CASSLGPQNTEAFF
>TRBD1|NA|TRBV28|TRBJ1-6
TGTGCCAGCAGTCAGACAGGGAGTTCACCCCTCCACTTT
CASSQTGSSPLHF
>NA|NA|TRBV30|TRBJ2-7
TGTGCCTGGAGTGTACGTGCGGATTTCTACGAGCAGTACTTC
CAWSVRADFYEQYF
>TRBD1|once|TRBV11-1|TRBJ2-5
TGTGCCAGCAGCTCTGGACAGGGCCAACAAGAGACCCAGTACTTC
CASSSGQGQQETQYF
>NA|NA|TRBV9|TRBJ1-2
TGTGCCAGCAGCGTAGCCGGGAGTCCAGTCTATGGCTACACCTTC
CASSVAGSPVYGYTF
>NA|NA|TRBV5-1|TRBJ2-1
TGCGCCAGCAGCTTGGGGAGCTCCTACAATGAGCAGTTCTTC
CASSLGSSYNEQFF
>TRBD1|few|TRBV2|TRBJ1-5
TGTGCCAGCAAACTCGGGACAGGGGCCCAGCCCCAGCATTTT
CASKLGTGAQPQHF
>NA|NA|TRBV28|TRBJ2-2
TGTGCCAGCAGTCTAGCACGGTTCACCGGGGAGCTGTTTTTT
CASSLARFTGELFF
>NA|NA|TRBV5-1|TRBJ1-3
TGCGCCAGCAGCCCGCAGCCCCCAGGAACAGGAAACACCATATATTTT
CASSPQPPGTGNTIYF
>NA|few|TRBV6-1|TRBJ1-5
TGTGCCAGCAGTGATCGGATGCGGGGGTTAGCTCAGCCCCAGCATTTT
CASSDRMRGLAQPQHF
>TRBD1|NA|TRBV11-2|TRBJ1-1
TGTGCCAGCAGCGCGTTGACAGGGGGCTACACTGAAGCTTTCTTT
CASSALTGGYTEAFF
>TRBD2|NA|TRBV4-1|TRBJ2-1
TGCGCCAGCAGCCAGCCCCCCGGGTCCCTAGCGGGGGGAGGCAATGAGCAGTTCTTC
CASSQPPGSLAGGGNEQFF
>NA|few|TRBV29-1|TRBJ2-1
TGCAGCGTTGAAGATCAGGGGATGAATGAGCAGTTCTTC
CSVEDQGMNEQFF
>NA|few|TRBV6-5|TRBJ2-2
TGTGCCAGCAGGCTAGGCACCGGGGAGCTGTTTTTT
CASRLGTGELFF
>TRBD2|few|TRBV11-2|TRBJ2-5
TGTGCCAGCAGCTTTGAGGCTAGCGGGGGCCTCCAAGAGACCCAGTACTTC
CASSFEASGGLQETQYF
>NA|NA|TRBV6-5|TRBJ2-7
TGTGCCAGCACCCGGGTGGGGGAGGTCAACGAGCAGTACTTC
CASTRVGEVNEQYF
>TRBD2|NA|TRBV5-1|TRBJ2-6
TGCGCCAGCAGCGGCGGGAGCTCTGGGGCCAACGTCCTGACTTTC
CASSGGSSGANVLTF
>TRBD1|NA|TRBV30|TRBJ1-2
TGTGCCTGGAGTGAAGGGGGCATCGACTATGGCTACACCTTC
CAWSEGGIDYGYTF
>NA|few|TRBV4-3|TRBJ2-7
TGCGCCAGCAGCGGCTCAAACTCCTACGAGCAGTACTTC
CASSGSNSYEQYF
>TRBD2|NA|TRBV9|TRBJ2-5
TGTGCCAGCAGCGTAGGACTAGCGGGGGGTAGAGAGACCCAGTACTTC
CASSVGLAGGRETQYF
>NA|NA|TRBV4-2|TRBJ1-5
TGTGCCAGCAGCCAAGATAGGGGGTTCAATCGACCCCAGCATTTT
CASSQDRGFNRPQHF
>TRBD1|NA|TRBV7-6|TRBJ1-6
TGTGCCAGCAGCCCGGAGGACAGGGATTCACCCCTCCACTTT
CASSPEDRDSPLHF
>TRBD1|few|TRBV19|TRBJ2-7
TGTGCCAGTAGTAACGGACAGGATACCATTGGGCAGTACTTC
CASSNGQDTIGQYF
>NA|NA|TRBV4-3|TRBJ2-4
TGCGCCAGCAGCCAAGCGTACGAGGCAAACATTCAGTACTTC
CASSQAYEANIQYF
>NA|NA|TRBV28|TRBJ2-2
TGTGCCAGCAGTTTACCCGACACGTCTTTCGAGGAGCTGTTTTTT
CASSLPDTSFEELFF